This entry concerns a single TCR beta chain. Its antigen is undetermined. Each donor had around 9.8 milliliters of peripheral blood drawn. This sample was taken from a study of blood T cells in healthy people across ages. Background on the study: For every two T cells, template switching captured about one barcoded beta molecule. Study-wide results and caveats: Per million T cells, TCR beta diversity dropped about linearly as age rose. Correlation between TCR beta diversity and naive T cell percentage was strong.

Primed by a sample-barcoded 5' primer and a J-beta primer mix, a second PCR proceeded for about 6 to 11 cycles. One entry per CDR3 protein results from TCRdb running MiXCR on the 5' RACE reads. The profile shows approximately 1.5 million distinct CDR3 sequences, around 35% of them singletons. CDR3 size: 17 residues. CDR1 and CDR2 (germline): SGHTA, FQGTGA. V lost 5 bases to trimming and J lost 0 bases, with 14 bases between them. The sample consisted of blood. The chain recombines TRBV7-3 with TRBJ2-6; no definite D call. The TCR sequence derives from a woman under 40 in good health. CDR3 sequence reads: CASSLTGPPSGANVLTF. The CDR3, as DNA: TGTGCCAGCAGCCTGACGGGCCCCCCCTCTGGGGCCAACGTCCTGACTTTC.